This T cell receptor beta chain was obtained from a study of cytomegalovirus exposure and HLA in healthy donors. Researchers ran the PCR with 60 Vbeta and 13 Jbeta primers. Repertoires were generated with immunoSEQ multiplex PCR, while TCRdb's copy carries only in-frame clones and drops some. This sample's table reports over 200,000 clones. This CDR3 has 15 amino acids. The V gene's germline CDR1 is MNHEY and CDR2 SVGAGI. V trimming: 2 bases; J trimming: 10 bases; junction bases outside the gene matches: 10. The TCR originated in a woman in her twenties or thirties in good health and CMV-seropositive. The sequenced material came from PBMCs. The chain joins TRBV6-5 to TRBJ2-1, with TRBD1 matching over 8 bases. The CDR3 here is CASSYPGQGLSEQFF. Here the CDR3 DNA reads TGTGCCAGCAGTTACCCAGGACAGGGTTTAAGCGAGCAGTTCTTC.